Listed below are T cell receptor beta chains from one sample, sequenced in a study of cytomegalovirus exposure and HLA in healthy donors. TCRdb keeps only in-frame clones here, not all; method: immunoSEQ multiplex PCR. In the table there are a few hundred thousand clones, roughly 89% of which are singletons. What was sequenced was PBMCs. The receptors here all came from a woman between 18 and 29 years old in good health and CMV-seronegative. The CDR3 runs from the conserved cysteine through the conserved F or W. The D gene is left open where the match is weak. Clone sizes are given selectively: once, few, many, or a class where the clone is expanded.

v_gene: TRBV7-9; abundance: .; j_gene: TRBJ1-1; d_gene: .; CDR3nt: TGTGCCAGCAGCGCAGGGGTCGAAGCTTTCTTT; CDR3aa: CASSAGVEAFF
v_gene: TRBV27; abundance: once; j_gene: TRBJ2-5; d_gene: .; CDR3nt: TGTGCCAGCAGTTTATCCCTCCAGGAGACCCAGTACTTC; CDR3aa: CASSLSLQETQYF
v_gene: TRBV28; abundance: .; j_gene: TRBJ1-6; d_gene: TRBD1; CDR3nt: TGTGCCAGCAGTTTGGGCGGGACAGCCGCCACACCCCTCCACTTT; CDR3aa: CASSLGGTAATPLHF
v_gene: TRBV4-1; abundance: .; j_gene: TRBJ1-5; d_gene: .; CDR3nt: TGCGCCAGCAGCCCGATCGTATTGACAGGTCCTTCCGATCAGCCCCAGCATTTT; CDR3aa: CASSPIVLTGPSDQPQHF
v_gene: TRBV2; abundance: .; j_gene: TRBJ1-2; d_gene: TRBD1; CDR3nt: TGTGCCAGCAGCAAAAAAGGACAGGGGGCGGTCTATGGCTACACCTTC; CDR3aa: CASSKKGQGAVYGYTF
v_gene: TRBV27; abundance: .; j_gene: TRBJ1-1; d_gene: .; CDR3nt: TGTGCCAGCAGTTTATCGGGCAGTCCTGAAGCTTTCTTT; CDR3aa: CASSLSGSPEAFF
v_gene: TRBV27; abundance: .; j_gene: TRBJ2-1; d_gene: .; CDR3nt: TGTGCCAGCAGTTTATTGGAGGGGATGCAGTTCTTC; CDR3aa: CASSLLEGMQFF
v_gene: TRBV21-1; abundance: .; j_gene: TRBJ1-5; d_gene: .; CDR3nt: TGTGCCAGCAGCCCGCAAGGGACAGGGGGTCAGCCCCAGCATTTT; CDR3aa: CASSPQGTGGQPQHF
v_gene: TRBV19; abundance: .; j_gene: TRBJ1-1; d_gene: .; CDR3nt: TGTGCCAGTAGTAGATACTCGGAGGCGATAAACACTGAAGCTTTCTTT; CDR3aa: CASSRYSEAINTEAFF
v_gene: TRBV29-1; abundance: once; j_gene: TRBJ1-1; d_gene: .; CDR3nt: TGCAGCGTTGTCGGCGGGGGGACTGAAGCTTTCTTT; CDR3aa: CSVVGGGTEAFF
v_gene: TRBV7-2; abundance: .; j_gene: TRBJ1-2; d_gene: TRBD1; CDR3nt: TGTGCCAGCAGCTTAAGGGACAGGGGGCGCCTATACTATGGCTACACCTTC; CDR3aa: CASSLRDRGRLYYGYTF
v_gene: TRBV27; abundance: .; j_gene: TRBJ1-2; d_gene: TRBD1; CDR3nt: TGTGCCAGCAGTTCTCACCGGGACAGGGGATCGGATGGCTACACCTTC; CDR3aa: CASSSHRDRGSDGYTF
v_gene: TRBV5-6; abundance: few; j_gene: TRBJ1-2; d_gene: .; CDR3nt: TGTGCCAGCAGCTCGACAGTCTATGGCTACACCTTC; CDR3aa: CASSSTVYGYTF
v_gene: TRBV5-1; abundance: .; j_gene: TRBJ2-1; d_gene: TRBD1; CDR3nt: TGCGCCAGCAGCCCGGGGACAGGTAGCCCCTACAATGAGCAGTTCTTC; CDR3aa: CASSPGTGSPYNEQFF
v_gene: TRBV2; abundance: .; j_gene: TRBJ1-1; d_gene: .; CDR3nt: TGTGCCAGCAGTGAAGGACACTACACTGAAGCTTTCTTT; CDR3aa: CASSEGHYTEAFF
v_gene: TRBV10-3; abundance: .; j_gene: TRBJ1-5; d_gene: .; CDR3nt: TGTGCCATCAGCAGACAGGCTGGCAATCAGCCCCAGCATTTT; CDR3aa: CAISRQAGNQPQHF
v_gene: TRBV19; abundance: .; j_gene: TRBJ2-7; d_gene: .; CDR3nt: TGTGCCAGTAGTATGGGGGGTGCCTACGAGCAGTACTTC; CDR3aa: CASSMGGAYEQYF
v_gene: TRBV7-2; abundance: once; j_gene: TRBJ1-6; d_gene: .; CDR3nt: TGTGCCAGCAGCTTAGTTGCGCAAAATTCACCCCTCCACTTT; CDR3aa: CASSLVAQNSPLHF
v_gene: TRBV5-6; abundance: .; j_gene: TRBJ1-6; d_gene: TRBD1; CDR3nt: TGTGCCAGCAGTCGTGACAGGGGGCAAAATTCACCCCTCCACTTT; CDR3aa: CASSRDRGQNSPLHF
v_gene: TRBV16; abundance: .; j_gene: TRBJ2-2; d_gene: TRBD1; CDR3nt: TGTGCCAGCGATGGGGACAGGGGGCGCACCGGGGAGCTGTTTTTT; CDR3aa: CASDGDRGRTGELFF
v_gene: TRBV7-9; abundance: .; j_gene: TRBJ2-1; d_gene: .; CDR3nt: TGTGCCAGCAGCGCGACAGGGACAAGCGCGGGGTTATCTAATGAGCAGTTCTTC; CDR3aa: CASSATGTSAGLSNEQFF
v_gene: TRBV4-3; abundance: .; j_gene: TRBJ2-5; d_gene: TRBD2; CDR3nt: TGCGCCAGCAGCCCAAATCGAGCGGGGATAGGCCAAGAGACCCAGTACTTC; CDR3aa: CASSPNRAGIGQETQYF
v_gene: TRBV6-4; abundance: .; j_gene: TRBJ1-2; d_gene: .; CDR3nt: TGTGCCAGCAGTGACCCAGGCCTATTCTATGGCTACACCTTC; CDR3aa: CASSDPGLFYGYTF
v_gene: TRBV6-4; abundance: .; j_gene: TRBJ2-3; d_gene: TRBD1; CDR3nt: TGTGCCAGCAGGGCCGGGACAGGGGGCGCAGATACGCAGTATTTT; CDR3aa: CASRAGTGGADTQYF
v_gene: TRBV18; abundance: .; j_gene: TRBJ2-1; d_gene: TRBD1; CDR3nt: TGTGCCAGCTCACCAACTCGGGGGACAGGAGACAATGAGCAGTTCTTC; CDR3aa: CASSPTRGTGDNEQFF
v_gene: TRBV5-5; abundance: .; j_gene: TRBJ1-4; d_gene: .; CDR3nt: TGTGCCAGCAGCTTGGTGCCGACGGGGGTTAATGAAAAACTGTTTTTT; CDR3aa: CASSLVPTGVNEKLFF
v_gene: TRBV5-6; abundance: .; j_gene: TRBJ2-1; d_gene: TRBD1; CDR3nt: TGTGCCAGCAGCGATGACAGGGCTCCTTACTACAATGAGCAGTTCTTC; CDR3aa: CASSDDRAPYYNEQFF
v_gene: TRBV28; abundance: .; j_gene: TRBJ1-6; d_gene: .; CDR3nt: TGTGCCAGCAGTTCATCTACAGGGTATAATTCACCCCTCCACTTT; CDR3aa: CASSSSTGYNSPLHF
v_gene: TRBV7-3; abundance: .; j_gene: TRBJ2-3; d_gene: .; CDR3nt: TGTGCCAGCAGCTTAACGGGACAAACAGATACGCAGTATTTT; CDR3aa: CASSLTGQTDTQYF